This passage covers 19 T cell receptor beta chains from one sample sequenced in a study of graft-versus-host responses after intestinal transplantation. These receptors' targets are unknown. Repertoires were generated with immunoSEQ multiplex PCR, while TCRdb's copy carries only in-frame clones and drops some. Of under 150,000 clones listed, 75% to 95% are singletons. The source was unstimulated CD4+ T cells sorted from spleen or lymph node cells, collected before intestinal transplant. The receptors derive from a human donor who received an intestinal transplant.

This sequence joins TRBV7-3 and TRBJ1-1; D unclear. The germline V gene encodes CDR1 SGHTA and CDR2 FQGTGA. V dropped 0 bases and J dropped 11 bases, with 13 bases sitting between them. The CDR3 is 13 residues long. The DNA of the CDR3 is TGTGCCAGCAGCTTAACATCTAGCAGTCAGGCTTTCTTT. Amino acids: CASSLTSSSQAFF.

This clone has a single count. The V call is TRBV10-3, the J call TRBJ2-6; D might be TRBD1 (7 bases). The CDR3 contains 16 residues. V shed 5 bases and J shed 1 base, with 12 bases lying between them. The germline CDR1 and CDR2 sequences are ENHRY and SYGVKD. The CDR3 nucleotides are TGTGCCATCAGTTGGACAGGAGGGTCTGGGGCCAACGTCCTGACTTTC. Translation: CAISWTGGSGANVLTF.

The rearrangement uses TRBV7-9 and TRBJ1-5; 7 positions match TRBD1. CDR3 length: 15 amino acids. V lost 1 base and J lost 2; bases outside the gene matches: 2. Germline CDR1 and CDR2: SEHNR and FQNEAQ (reference sequence). The CDR3 loop reads CASSLGQGRNQPQHF. The CDR3 DNA reads as TGTGCCAGCAGCTTAGGACAGGGACGCAATCAGCCCCAGCATTTT.

The chain uses TRBV4-3 and TRBJ2-7; D unclear. The V end was cut by 3 bases, the J end by 2 bases, with 8 bases between. The germline gives CDR1 LGHNA, CDR2 YSLEER. This CDR3 comprises 13 residues. The CDR3 region is CASSHRLAYEQYF. In DNA form, the CDR3 reads TGCGCCAGCAGCCACCGACTCGCCTACGAGCAGTACTTC.

J is TRBJ2-1 and V is TRBV5-4; D gene unclear. V lost 0 bases and J lost 0, with 10 bases in between. This CDR3 is 16 amino acids long. CDR1 is SGHNT, CDR2 YYREEE, per germline (reference sequence). CDR3 protein: CASSLEPISSYNEQFF. CDR3 sequence (DNA): TGTGCCAGCAGCTTGGAGCCTATAAGCTCCTACAATGAGCAGTTCTTC.

The chain links TRBV4-3 to TRBJ2-3; possibly TRBD2 for D (5 bases). Trimming shortened V by 0 bases and J by 3 bases, and 7 bases separated the two germline ends. This CDR3 is built from 14 residues. CDR1 is LGHNA and CDR2 is YSLEER in the germline V gene. The chain's CDR3 is CASSQDGLTDTQYF. DNA of the CDR3: TGCGCCAGCAGCCAAGATGGACTGACAGATACGCAGTATTTT.

This clone was recorded once. The chain couples TRBV6-5 to TRBJ2-7; TRBD2 aligns across 13 bases. Germline values: CDR1 MNHEY, CDR2 SVGAGI. Germline trimming cut 5 bases from V and 4 bases from J; bases unmatched to any gene: 5. This CDR3 spans 15 amino acids. The CDR3: CASSRGLAGVYEQYF. CDR3 coding DNA: TGTGCCAGCAGTCGAGGACTAGCGGGGGTTTACGAGCAGTACTTC.

CDR3 loop: CASSPGNTEAFF. CDR3 DNA: TGTGCCAGCTCTCCCGGGAACACTGAAGCTTTCTTT. The gene calls are TRBV6-1 and TRBJ1-1; D not certain. Germline V gene sequence: CDR1 MNHNS, CDR2 SASEGT. Trimming took off 8 bases at V and 1 base at J, with 8 bases between the two ends. This CDR3 spans 12 amino acids.

The table lists this clone with a count of one. The CDR3 reads CASSSYPGVSYEQYF. The CDR3 DNA sequence: TGTGCCAGCAGTTCCTACCCTGGAGTCTCCTACGAGCAGTACTTC. The V and J genes are TRBV27 and TRBJ2-7, with D uncertain. With 4 bases removed from V and 0 bases from J, the gap between germline ends came to 13 bases. CDR1 and CDR2 (germline): MNHEY, SMNVEV (reference sequence). The CDR3 length is 15 residues.

V usage is TRBV30 and J usage is TRBJ1-1, with TRBD1 matching 8 bases. Germline V gene sequence: CDR1 GTSNPN, CDR2 SVGIG (reference sequence). The CDR3 covers 10 residues. The J segment lost 7 bases and the V segment lost 7 bases, leaving 2 bases of the junction unmatched. Here the CDR3 reads CASDRGEAFF. DNA of the CDR3: TGTGCCTCCGACAGGGGTGAAGCTTTCTTT.

This chain links TRBV11-2 with TRBJ2-7, with D unresolved. Trimming took 5 bases from V and 9 from J, leaving 17 bases between them. Germline V gene data show CDR1 as SGHAT and CDR2 as FQNNGV. The CDR3 covers 13 residues. The CDR3 loop is CASSPPMGFAQYF. As DNA, the CDR3 is TGTGCCAGCAGCCCTCCCATGGGCTTCGCGCAGTACTTC. Full variable domain (missing parts from reference TRBV11-2 and TRBJ2-7): EAGVAQSPRYKIIEKRQSVAFWCNPISGHATLYWYQQILGQGPKLLIQFQNNGVVDDSQLPKDRFSAERLKGVDSTLKIQPAKLEDSAVYLCASSPPMGFAQYFGPGTRLTVT.

V gene TRBV30 combines with J gene TRBJ2-2, with D perhaps TRBD2 (6 bases). The germline gives CDR1 GTSNPN, CDR2 SVGIG (reference sequence). The CDR3 length is 15 residues. Between the trimmed V and J ends, which lost 4 bases and 2 bases, there was a span of 14 bases. The CDR3 protein is CAWTRRGINTGELFF. CDR3 sequence (DNA): TGTGCCTGGACCCGCCGGGGGATCAACACCGGGGAGCTGTTTTTT.

CDR3 DNA sequence: TGCGCCAGCAGCGTGACAGGGGAGAACACCGGGGAGCTGTTTTTT. It translates to CASSVTGENTGELFF. The gene calls are TRBV5-1 and TRBJ2-2; 8 nucleotides align to TRBD1. The CDR3 extends over 15 amino acids. In germline, CDR1 is SGHRS, CDR2 YFSETQ. Losses at the gene ends were 4 bases for V and 1 base for J; bases not matched to a gene: 3.

The chain has TRBV2 and TRBJ2-1; D is perhaps TRBD2 (5 bases). V was pared by 6 bases and J by 1 base, with 7 bases between. CDR1 is SNHLY and CDR2 is FYNNEI in the germline V gene. The CDR3 is 13 residues long. The CDR3 protein is CASRLASYNEQFF. The CDR3 region has the DNA TGTGCCAGCAGGCTAGCATCCTACAATGAGCAGTTCTTC. Based on the CDR3 plus reference TRBV2 and TRBJ2-1, the full variable domain is EPEVTQTPSHQVTQMGQEVILRCVPISNHLYFYWYRQILGQKVEFLVSFYNNEISEKSEIFDDQFSVERPDGSNFTLKIRSTKLEDSAMYFCASRLASYNEQFFGPGTRLTVL.

CDR3 in DNA: TGTGCCAGCAGTTACGTGGAGTCCAGCAATCAGCCCCAGCATTTT. It specifies CASSYVESSNQPQHF. The V gene is TRBV6-7, the J gene TRBJ1-5; no firm D call. TRBV6-7 is identified as an open reading frame with a role that is uncertain. The germline V and J ends were trimmed by 2 bases and 1 base, with 9 bases remaining between them. The CDR3 runs 15 residues.

The chain recombines TRBV7-3 with TRBJ2-6; 7 nucleotides align to TRBD2. This CDR3 spans 16 amino acids. Germline V CDR1 and CDR2: SGHTA, FQGTGA. After removal of 4 bases from V and 3 bases from J, the junction contained 6 bases not matched to a gene. Here the CDR3 reads CASSSTPGGGANVLTF. The CDR3, as DNA: TGTGCCAGCAGCTCGACACCGGGAGGTGGGGCCAACGTCCTGACTTTC.

On this clone: Other DNA sequences within the sample encode an identical CDR3. The V and J genes are TRBV19 and TRBJ2-2, with D maybe TRBD1 (5 bases). The CDR3 contains 14 residues. The V gene lost 2 bases and the J gene lost 5 bases, with 9 bases spanning the gap. Germline lookup yields CDR1 LNHDA and CDR2 SQIVND (reference sequence). The CDR3 protein is CASSIRGRTGELFF. CDR3 nucleotide sequence: TGTGCCAGTAGTATAAGGGGCCGGACCGGGGAGCTGTTTTTT.

The rearrangement joins TRBV9 to TRBJ2-7, with D perhaps TRBD1 (6 bases). The CDR3 spans 15 residues. Germline loops: CDR1 SGDLS, CDR2 YYNGEE. V lost 1 base and J lost 0, with 11 bases in between. For the CDR3, the DNA is TGTGCCAGCAGCGTAAGTACAGGGAGCTCCTACGAGCAGTACTTC. It yields the protein CASSVSTGSSYEQYF.

The chain links TRBV4-3 to TRBJ1-2; perhaps TRBD1 as D (5 bases). This CDR3 is 15 amino acids long. Germline V gene sequence: CDR1 LGHNA, CDR2 YSLEER. V shed 0 bases and J shed 3 bases, with 11 bases lying between them. CDR3 loop: CASSQDIRQYYGYTF. The CDR3 bases are TGCGCCAGCAGCCAAGATATCCGACAGTACTATGGCTACACCTTC.